This T cell receptor (beta chain) was observed in a study of T cell responses to AZD1222 COVID-19 vaccine. Sequenced by immunoSEQ multiplex PCR; TCRdb stores in-frame clones only, minus some. The sample contains about 150,000 clones, around 90% of which appear only once. The sample in question was peripheral blood, obtained 28 days after the second AZD1222 dose. The TCR was taken from an adult who received the AZD1222 COVID-19 vaccine.

The CDR3 nucleotides are TGTGCCAGCCAAGTGGGGGGGGCAGCCCCAGATACGCAGTATTTT. Translating gives CASQVGGAAPDTQYF. The genes are TRBV13 and TRBJ2-3; the D gene is possibly TRBD2 (7 bases). This CDR3 has 15 amino acids. V was shortened by 8 bases and J by 4 bases, with 19 bases between the two germline ends. The germline V gene has CDR1 PRHDT and CDR2 FYEKMQ (reference sequence).